These T cell receptor beta chains were read from a single sample in a study of long-term antiretroviral therapy in people with HIV. This table comes from immunoSEQ multiplex PCR, and its TCRdb copy is limited to in-frame clones, with some not included. This table has 15,000 to 20,000 clones, about 95% appearing once. This sample comprised unsorted PBMCs, obtained less than 13 years after starting antiretroviral therapy. The origin of the receptors is a man aged 25 to 45 with HIV. Both conserved end residues are part of each CDR3. The D gene is left open where the match is weak. Not all rows give a size; the values are once, few, many and, for expanded clones, a class.

>-|-|TRBV5-4|TRBJ2-2
TGTGCCAGCAGCACCCGGGACATTAACACCGGGGAGCTGTTTTTT
CASSTRDINTGELFF
>TRBD1|-|TRBV6-5|TRBJ1-2
TGTGCCAGCAGTTTGGCCGGGACAGGGAATAACTATGGCTACACCTTC
CASSLAGTGNNYGYTF
>-|-|TRBV19|TRBJ2-5
TGTGCCAGTAGTATAGGTCTCCAAGAGACCCAGTACTTC
CASSIGLQETQYF
>-|-|TRBV5-6|TRBJ1-1
TGTGCCAGCAGCTTGGAAGGGCAGGCACTTTTAGCGAACACTGAAGCTTTCTTT
CASSLEGQALLANTEAFF
>-|-|TRBV5-5|TRBJ2-3
TGTGCCAGCAGCTATTTCGGGGTCACAGATACGCAGTATTTT
CASSYFGVTDTQYF
>-|-|TRBV9|TRBJ2-5
TGTGCCAGCAGCGTAGGGGTGCGTGGGTACCAAGAGACCCAGTACTTC
CASSVGVRGYQETQYF
>TRBD1|-|TRBV14|TRBJ2-1
TGTGCCAGCAGCCATTGGACAGGGGTGGTCAATGAGCAGTTCTTC
CASSHWTGVVNEQFF
>-|-|TRBV5-1|TRBJ1-2
TGCGCCAGCAGCTTGGGGGCAGATGGCTACACCTTC
CASSLGADGYTF
>-|-|TRBV5-6|TRBJ1-3
TGTGCCAGCAGCTTAGGGGGATTCTCTGGAAACACCATATATTTT
CASSLGGFSGNTIYF
>-|-|TRBV2|TRBJ2-5
TGTGCCATACTCTTACAGGCCCGAACCCAGTACTTC
CAILLQARTQYF
>TRBD2|-|TRBV10-3|TRBJ2-6
TGTGCCATCAGCCCCGCGGGGGGGACTGGGGCCAACGTCCTGACTTTC
CAISPAGGTGANVLTF
>-|-|TRBV2|TRBJ1-1
TGTGCCAGCAGGCACAGGAACACTGAAGCTTTCTTT
CASRHRNTEAFF
>-|once|TRBV7-8|TRBJ1-3
TGTGCCAGCAGCTTAGGAACTTTGGGAAACACCATATATTTT
CASSLGTLGNTIYF
>-|-|TRBV10-3|TRBJ2-2
TGTGCCATCAGTGACCGACATAGCACCGGGGAGCTGTTTTTT
CAISDRHSTGELFF
>-|-|TRBV28|TRBJ1-2
TGTGCCAGCAATCCTCAGGGGAAGGGTAACTATGGCTACACCTTC
CASNPQGKGNYGYTF
>TRBD1|once|TRBV6-6|TRBJ1-2
TGTGCCAGCAGTTACGAGGGACAGCATGGCTACACCTTC
CASSYEGQHGYTF
>-|once|TRBV9|TRBJ1-4
TGTGCCAGCAGCGTAGGGTCGGACAGTTTGTATGAAAAACTGTTTTTT
CASSVGSDSLYEKLFF
>-|-|TRBV9|TRBJ2-3
TGTGCCAGCACCGACACTGGGGGGCGGACAGATACGCAGTATTTT
CASTDTGGRTDTQYF
>TRBD1|-|TRBV7-9|TRBJ2-3
TGTGCCAGCAGCCGACAGGGGGCGTGGGATACGCAGTATTTT
CASSRQGAWDTQYF
>TRBD1|-|TRBV28|TRBJ1-6
TGTGCCACCACACCCGGGACAGCTAAAAATTCACCCCTCCACTTT
CATTPGTAKNSPLHF
>TRBD1|-|TRBV9|TRBJ1-5
TGTGCCAGCAGCGTGACAGGGGATGAGAATCAGCCCCAGCATTTT
CASSVTGDENQPQHF
>TRBD1|-|TRBV4-1|TRBJ1-6
TGCGCCAGCAGCCAAGTTGAGGGAATATTAAGGGACAGGGGAGCACCCCTCCACTTT
CASSQVEGILRDRGAPLHF
>TRBD2|-|TRBV6-5|TRBJ2-5
TGTGCCAGCAGTTACCAGGCGGGGGGGCCAGAGACCCAGTACTTC
CASSYQAGGPETQYF
>-|-|TRBV19|TRBJ1-1
TGTGCCAGCACAACAGGTGGGAACACTGAAGCTTTCTTT
CASTTGGNTEAFF